The 23 T cell receptor beta chains listed next were all sequenced from one sample in a study of neurological immune-mediated disorders. TCRdb recomputed calls from the 5' RACE reads with MiXCR, one row per CDR3 protein. Of about 50,000 distinct CDR3 sequences detected, 10% to 13% appear once; the ten largest clones hold about 5%. The specimen sequenced was PBMCs. The receptors were sampled from a man between 65 and 85 years old with HTLV-1-associated myelopathy (HAM/TSP).

For this clonotype: A much larger clone lies one base from this, so it may be a read error. This chain uses TRBV6-1 with TRBJ2-7, with D unclear. In germline, CDR1 is MNHNS, CDR2 SASEGT. The CDR3 runs 9 residues. The CDR3 spells CANSELRYF. CDR3 coding DNA: TGTGCCAACAGTGAATTAAGATACTTC.

This rearrangement joins TRBV5-1 to TRBJ2-3; D may be TRBD2 (6 bases). This CDR3 has 13 residues. CDR1 SGHRS and CDR2 YFSETQ come from the germline V gene. Trimming removed 0 bases at V and 5 bases at J, with 7 bases between. The CDR3 is CASSLVGGDTQYF. DNA of the CDR3: TGCGCCAGCAGCTTGGTCGGGGGAGATACGCAGTATTTT.

This clonotype was observed at least ten times. V usage is TRBV7-2 and J usage is TRBJ2-1; 11 bases map to TRBD2. V was clipped by 5 bases and J by 8 bases; unmatched bases: 8. The CDR3 totals 15 residues. Germline V gene lookup returns CDR1 SGHTA and CDR2 FQGNSA. CDR3 amino acids: CASSRPGTSGHEQFF. The CDR3 DNA reads TGTGCCAGCAGCCGTCCTGGGACTAGCGGCCATGAGCAGTTCTTC.

The rearrangement links TRBV5-1 to TRBJ2-2; the D is unclear. The length of the CDR3 is 14 residues. Deletions cut 2 bases from V and 2 bases from J, with 7 bases between. Looked up from germline, CDR1 is SGHRS and CDR2 is YFSETQ. The DNA of the CDR3 is TGCGCCAGCAGCTTCCAGCGAAACACCGGGGAGCTGTTTTTT. It is translated as CASSFQRNTGELFF.

In this sample, this clonotype turned up many times. This chain uses TRBV5-4 with TRBJ2-5; D might be TRBD2 (6 bases). There are 17 residues in the CDR3. Germline CDR1 reads SGHNT; CDR2 reads YYREEE (reference sequence). V was shortened by 2 bases and J by 5 bases, with 22 bases between the two germline ends. CDR3 DNA: TGTGCCAGCAGCTTTGGTCTGGGACTTGCTCGGGGGGAGACCCAGTACTTC. It translates to CASSFGLGLARGETQYF.

The table lists this clonotype with many counts. The rearrangement uses TRBV12-3 or TRBV12-4 and TRBJ2-3; D is unresolved. CDR3 length: 12 residues. V was cut by 7 bases and J by 2 bases, with 7 bases left in between. CDR3 sequence: CASNGVTDTQYF. CDR3 nucleotide sequence: TGTGCCAGCAATGGGGTCACAGATACGCAGTATTTT.

This clonotype was detected many times. This sequence joins TRBV7-9 and TRBJ1-1, with D perhaps matching TRBD1 (5 bases). V shed 5 bases and J shed 5 bases, with 18 bases lying between them. The germline gives CDR1 SEHNR, CDR2 FQNEAQ (reference sequence). The CDR3 runs 15 residues. Here the CDR3 reads CASSPSGGVTTEAFF. The CDR3 bases are TGTGCCAGCAGCCCCTCGGGGGGGGTTACTACTGAAGCTTTCTTT.

In its sample, this clonotype was seen many times. The gene calls are TRBV12-3 or TRBV12-4 and TRBJ2-3; no clear D. The CDR3 totals 12 residues. V lost 3 bases, J lost 8 bases, and 9 bases lay in between. The CDR3 coding sequence is TGTGCCAGCAGTTTGGCAACGGGTACGCAGTATTTT. Translated, it gives CASSLATGTQYF.

This clonotype came up many times. This chain joins TRBV5-5 and TRBJ1-5, with D possibly being TRBD1 (5 bases). V lost 0 bases and J lost 2, with 12 bases in between. Per germline, CDR1 SGHKS and CDR2 YYEKEE (reference sequence). The CDR3 covers 16 residues. The DNA of the CDR3 is TGTGCCAGCAGCTTGGTGAGCGGCAGGGGCAATCAGCCCCAGCATTTT. Encoded protein: CASSLVSGRGNQPQHF.

This clonotype was recorded many times. The J gene is TRBJ2-1, the V gene TRBV5-1; 8 bases map to TRBD2. The V and J ends lost 3 bases and 5 bases, in that order; junction bases with no gene match: 7. The CDR3 contains 15 residues. The germline gives CDR1 SGHRS, CDR2 YFSETQ. For the CDR3, the DNA is TGCGCCAGCAGCTCCGAGCGGGAGTTCAACAATGAGCAGTTCTTC. Encoded protein: CASSSEREFNNEQFF.

This clonotype appeared many times. The chain combines TRBV5-1 with TRBJ2-3, with 12 positions matching TRBD2. The CDR3 contains 15 residues. The germline V gene has CDR1 SGHRS and CDR2 YFSETQ. The junction had 6 bases not matched to a gene; V was cut back by 4 bases and J by 6 bases. This chain's CDR3 is CASSEGLAGVDTQYF. For the CDR3, the DNA is TGCGCCAGCAGCGAGGGACTAGCGGGCGTTGATACGCAGTATTTT.

This clonotype was seen at least ten times. The chain couples TRBV6-1 to TRBJ1-4; D not certain. Between the trimmed V and J ends, which lost 4 bases and 8 bases, there was a span of 17 bases. Germline CDR1 and CDR2: MNHNS and SASEGT. The CDR3 runs to 15 residues. The CDR3 region is CASSVQTAPREKLFF. The CDR3 DNA follows: TGTGCCAGCAGTGTACAGACGGCCCCGAGAGAAAAACTGTTTTTT.

This clonotype has at least ten counts. The gene calls are TRBV4-3 and TRBJ2-2, with D uncertain. This CDR3 has 13 residues. Germline V gives CDR1 LGHNA, CDR2 YSLEER. V was cut by 2 bases and J by 13 bases, with 14 bases left in between. The CDR3, as DNA: TGCGCCAGCAGCCAACTTGGTAGGGATGTGCTGTTTTTT. It specifies CASSQLGRDVLFF.

This clonotype was seen ten or more times. V is TRBV5-1 and J is TRBJ1-6; D is ambiguous. Germline V CDR1 and CDR2: SGHRS, YFSETQ. CDR3 length equals 13 residues. V lost 0 bases to trimming and J lost 8 bases, with 6 bases between them. In DNA form, the CDR3 reads TGCGCCAGCAGCTTGGAACGAGATTCACCCCTCCACTTT. Its translation: CASSLERDSPLHF.

At least ten counts were recorded for this clonotype. The chain carries TRBV3-1 and TRBJ1-3, with 7 bases identical to TRBD1. Germline loops: CDR1 LGHDT, CDR2 YNNKEL (reference sequence). After removal of 8 bases from V and 0 bases from J, the junction contained 10 bases not matched to a gene. The CDR3 extends over 16 amino acids. The CDR3 sequence is CASGRHGDSSGNTIYF. CDR3 bases: TGTGCCAGCGGGAGACATGGGGACAGCTCTGGAAACACCATATATTTT.

This clonotype was seen repeatedly, ten times or more. The chain employs TRBV5-1 and TRBJ1-2, with TRBD1 matching over 9 bases. The J segment lost 8 bases and the V segment lost 0 bases, leaving 2 bases of the junction unmatched. Germline CDR1 and CDR2: SGHRS and YFSETQ. The CDR3 is 13 residues long. The CDR3 here is CASSLGDREGYTF. DNA for the CDR3: TGCGCCAGCAGCTTGGGGGACAGGGAGGGCTACACCTTC. Together with reference TRBV5-1 and TRBJ1-2, the CDR3 gives the full variable domain: KAGVTQTPRYLIKTRGQQVTLSCSPISGHRSVSWYQQTPGQGLQFLFEYFSETQRNKGNFPGRFSGRQFSNSRSEMNVSTLELGDSALYLCASSLGDREGYTFGSGTRLTVV.

This clonotype was observed many times. The chain uses TRBV6-6 and TRBJ1-4; D call uncertain. With 0 bases removed from V and 8 bases from J, the gap between germline ends came to 10 bases. There are 14 residues in the CDR3. CDR1 MNHNY and CDR2 SVGAGI come from the germline V gene (reference sequence). The DNA for the CDR3 is TGTGCCAGCAGTTACTCCGTGGTGCGCGAAAAACTGTTTTTT. This gives the protein CASSYSVVREKLFF.

In its sample, this clonotype was seen many times. The CDR3 nucleotides read TGCAGTGCGAGACCTCCAGGACAGGCACCCAATGAGCAGTTCTTC. Protein: CSARPPGQAPNEQFF. The chain couples TRBV20-1 to TRBJ2-1, with 7 bases matching TRBD1. The ends lost 6 bases at V and 6 bases at J; junction bases unmatched: 14. In germline, CDR1 is DFQATT, CDR2 SNEGSKA (reference sequence). The CDR3 loop spans 15 amino acids.

In this sample, this clonotype turned up many times. The rearrangement uses TRBV5-8 and TRBJ2-7, with unresolved D. Germline values: CDR1 SGHTS, CDR2 YDEGEE. V was shortened by 4 bases and J by 2 bases, with 7 bases between the two germline ends. The CDR3 totals 12 residues. This CDR3 reads CASSATAYEQYF. The CDR3 DNA sequence: TGTGCCAGCAGCGCTACGGCCTACGAGCAGTACTTC.

By share, this clonotype ranks as medium-sized. The chain recombines TRBV28 with TRBJ1-5; possibly TRBD1 for D (5 bases). Trimming took 2 bases from V and 2 from J, leaving 7 bases between them. Germline V gene lookup returns CDR1 MDHEN and CDR2 SYDVKM. The length of the CDR3 is 14 residues. As DNA, the CDR3 is TGTGCCAGCAGTTTAATCAGGGGCAATCAGCCCCAGCATTTT. Its translation is CASSLIRGNQPQHF.

This clonotype was counted at least ten times. This sequence joins TRBV11-2 and TRBJ2-1; D unclear. The CDR3 is made up of 15 amino acids. Between the trimmed V and J ends, which lost 4 bases and 0 bases, there was a span of 10 bases. CDR1 SGHAT and CDR2 FQNNGV come from the germline V gene. CDR3 sequence (DNA): TGTGCCAGCAGCTCTAGGGTCTTCTCCTACAATGAGCAGTTCTTC. Amino acids: CASSSRVFSYNEQFF.

By sample fraction, this clonotype is medium-sized. The rearrangement uses TRBV7-9 and TRBJ2-7; 8 bases fit TRBD1. The CDR3 has 15 amino acids. Germline CDR1 SEHNR, CDR2 FQNEAQ (reference sequence). V was clipped by 4 bases and J by 2 bases; unmatched bases: 7. The CDR3 nucleotides are TGTGCCAGCAGCTCCTGGAGGACAGGGACCTACGAGCAGTACTTC. Protein sequence: CASSSWRTGTYEQYF.

The sample holds many counts of this clonotype. The chain uses TRBV7-3 and TRBJ2-7; 10 bases are a match to TRBD2. Germline assignment: CDR1 SGHTA and CDR2 FQGTGA. CDR3 length: 17 residues. The J segment lost 5 bases and the V segment lost 1 base, leaving 11 bases of the junction unmatched. CDR3 DNA sequence: TGTGCCAGCAGCTTAAGAGCGGGAGGGCCTAATGGGAACGAGCAGTACTTC. This gives the protein CASSLRAGGPNGNEQYF.